These 17 T cell receptor beta chains were all obtained from the same sample, sequenced in a study of a mutant IDH1 vaccine in newly diagnosed glioma. Clones were sequenced by immunoSEQ multiplex PCR, and TCRdb holds only the in-frame ones, with some missing. The data show 80,000 to 100,000 clones, about 82% seen once. The time point is: baseline, week 1 (first vaccination visit). Treatment meaning: pre-vaccination baseline after standard-of-care therapy. The specimen comprised PBMCs, sampled from a glioma patient treated with radiotherapy, temozolomide or both. The receptors originated from a man aged 35-49 years with glioma.

This chain joins TRBV7-2 and TRBJ2-7; D unclear. Germline values: CDR1 SGHTA, CDR2 FQGNSA. The CDR3 covers 14 residues. V lost 3 bases, J lost 1 base, and 10 bases lay in between. The CDR3 bases are TGTGCCAGCAGCTTGGGCCCTAGATCCTACGAGCAGTACTTC. Translation: CASSLGPRSYEQYF.

This rearrangement joins TRBV7-2 to TRBJ2-1; D not certain. V was cut by 2 bases and J by 3 bases, with 11 bases left in between. The CDR3 is 15 residues long. Germline V gene lookup returns CDR1 SGHTA and CDR2 FQGNSA. The DNA for the CDR3 is TGTGCCAGCAGCTTAAGACCCCTTCGCTACAATGAGCAGTTCTTC. Protein sequence: CASSLRPLRYNEQFF.

This chain joins TRBV11-3 and TRBJ2-3, with D maybe TRBD2 (5 bases). The V end lost 3 bases, the J end lost 4 bases, and 8 bases lay between the germline ends. Looked up from germline, CDR1 is SGHNT and CDR2 is YENEEA. The CDR3 runs to 13 residues. CDR3 residues: CASSFLAADTQYF. DNA for the CDR3: TGTGCCAGCAGCTTTCTAGCAGCAGATACGCAGTATTTT.

The chain couples TRBV7-8 to TRBJ2-7; 7 positions match TRBD1. The J segment lost 2 bases and the V segment lost 5 bases, leaving 6 bases of the junction unmatched. The germline V gene encodes CDR1 SGHVS and CDR2 FQNEAQ. This CDR3 has 14 residues. CDR3 in amino acids: CASSIRQGPYEQYF. The CDR3 nucleotides read TGTGCCAGCAGCATCCGACAGGGACCCTACGAGCAGTACTTC.

As DNA, the CDR3 is TGTGCCAGCAGCCTCAACTACGAGCAGTACTTC. It codes for CASSLNYEQYF. The chain employs TRBV5-8 and TRBJ2-7; D not certain. The V end was cut by 4 bases, the J end by 3 bases, with 5 bases between. Germline CDR1 is SGHTS and CDR2 is YDEGEE. The length of the CDR3 is 11 residues.

The chain links TRBV6-1 to TRBJ2-1, with 13 bases identical to TRBD2. Germline CDR1 reads MNHNS; CDR2 reads SASEGT. The CDR3 is 15 residues long. The J segment lost 7 bases and the V segment lost 6 bases, leaving 6 bases of the junction unmatched. The CDR3 DNA follows: TGTGCCAGCAGCCGACTAGCGGGGGGCGGGAATGAGCAGTTCTTC. Residues: CASSRLAGGGNEQFF.

This chain connects TRBV4-3 to TRBJ2-7; 9 bases are a match to TRBD1. V was clipped by 5 bases and J by 3 bases; unmatched bases: 5. Germline loops: CDR1 LGHNA, CDR2 YSLEER. This CDR3 spans 14 amino acids. CDR3: CASSERQGDYEQYF. Here the CDR3 DNA reads TGCGCCAGCAGCGAAAGACAGGGGGACTACGAGCAGTACTTC.

The CDR3 sequence is CASSRRDADTQYF. The CDR3 DNA reads TGTGCCAGCAGCCGGAGGGACGCGGATACGCAGTATTTT. The V and J genes are TRBV16 and TRBJ2-3; the D gene is possibly TRBD2 (6 bases). The CDR3 sequence is 13 residues long. V was pared by 4 bases and J by 6 bases, with 11 bases between. Germline CDR1 is KGHSY and CDR2 is FQNENV.

The chain carries TRBV28 and TRBJ1-5; 11 bases are a match to TRBD1. CDR1 and CDR2 (germline): MDHEN, SYDVKM. V dropped 5 bases and J dropped 4; count of bases not matched to a gene: 10. This CDR3 is built from 17 residues. In nucleotides, the CDR3 is TGTGCCAGCAGTGTAAGGACAGGGGGCATTTGGAATCAGCCCCAGCATTTT. It specifies CASSVRTGGIWNQPQHF.

The rearrangement joins TRBV7-9 to TRBJ2-5, with D possibly matching TRBD1 (6 bases). CDR3 length: 14 amino acids. Germline CDR1 is SEHNR and CDR2 is FQNEAQ (reference sequence). Trimming cost V 1 base and J 2 bases, with 8 bases left between them. CDR3 coding DNA: TGTGCCAGCAGCTTAGACAGGGATCAAGAGACCCAGTACTTC. Amino acid sequence: CASSLDRDQETQYF.

The chain has TRBV11-3 and TRBJ2-3; tentatively, D is TRBD2 (6 bases). Germline assignment: CDR1 SGHNT and CDR2 YENEEA. V was clipped by 6 bases and J by 0 bases, with 13 bases between them. This CDR3 spans 15 amino acids. The DNA of the CDR3 is TGTGCCAGCAGGTCCCCGGGGAGGAGCACAGATACGCAGTATTTT. This sequence encodes CASRSPGRSTDTQYF.

This chain connects TRBV5-8 to TRBJ1-6; D is ambiguous. The CDR3 spans 11 residues. In germline, CDR1 is SGHTS, CDR2 YDEGEE. Trimming took off 6 bases at V and 16 bases at J, with 14 bases between the two ends. The DNA for the CDR3 is TGTGCCAGCACCCGAGGCACTTCTCTCCACTTT. The encoded protein is CASTRGTSLHF. Looking up the rest from reference TRBV5-8 and TRBJ1-6 gives the full variable domain: EAGVTQSPTHLIKTRGQQATLRCSPISGHTSVYWYQQALGLGLQFLLWYDEGEERNRGNFPPRFSGRQFPNYSSELNVNALELEDSALYLCASTRGTSLHFGNGTRLTVT.

The genes are TRBV6-5 and TRBJ2-7, with D perhaps matching TRBD1 or TRBD2 (5 bases each). Trimming removed 6 bases from V and 3 bases from J, with 18 bases in between. Germline-derived CDR1 and CDR2 are MNHEY and SVGAGI. The CDR3 contains 15 residues. Here the CDR3 reads CASSLSPGRNYEQYF. Here the CDR3 DNA reads TGTGCCAGCAGCCTAAGTCCGGGACGGAACTACGAGCAGTACTTC.

This clone has more than one count but fewer than ten. This CDR3 is CASSLPLTGWTEAFF. The CDR3 bases are TGTGCCAGCAGCCTCCCGCTGACAGGATGGACTGAAGCTTTCTTT. The chain joins TRBV28 to TRBJ1-1; a weak D match, TRBD1 (6 bases). The germline gives CDR1 MDHEN, CDR2 SYDVKM. Trimming left V 6 bases short and J 5 bases short, with 19 bases between. This CDR3 spans 15 amino acids.

The chain recombines TRBV28 with TRBJ2-1; D perhaps matches TRBD1 (6 bases). Germline values: CDR1 MDHEN, CDR2 SYDVKM. The CDR3 is made up of 16 amino acids. The ends were cut back, 4 bases at V and 5 bases at J, with 18 bases in the middle. CDR3 sequence (DNA): TGTGCCAGCAGTTCCCACTCCGCCGGGACACACAATGAGCAGTTCTTC. It encodes CASSSHSAGTHNEQFF.

This chain connects TRBV2 to TRBJ1-4, with TRBD1 as a possible D gene (5 bases). The germline V gene encodes CDR1 SNHLY and CDR2 FYNNEI. The CDR3 is 13 residues long. V lost 10 bases and J lost 2, with 11 bases in between. CDR3: CAIRGGTNEKLFF. CDR3 DNA sequence: TGTGCCATTCGGGGGGGGACTAATGAAAAACTGTTTTTT.

The V gene is TRBV7-9, the J gene TRBJ2-6; no firm D call. Between the trimmed V and J ends, which lost 3 bases and 0 bases, there was a span of 3 bases. This CDR3 region has 14 residues. Germline CDR1 is SEHNR and CDR2 is FQNEAQ (reference sequence). CDR3 DNA sequence: TGTGCCAGCAGCTTGAACTCTGGGGCCAACGTCCTGACTTTC. Translating it yields CASSLNSGANVLTF.